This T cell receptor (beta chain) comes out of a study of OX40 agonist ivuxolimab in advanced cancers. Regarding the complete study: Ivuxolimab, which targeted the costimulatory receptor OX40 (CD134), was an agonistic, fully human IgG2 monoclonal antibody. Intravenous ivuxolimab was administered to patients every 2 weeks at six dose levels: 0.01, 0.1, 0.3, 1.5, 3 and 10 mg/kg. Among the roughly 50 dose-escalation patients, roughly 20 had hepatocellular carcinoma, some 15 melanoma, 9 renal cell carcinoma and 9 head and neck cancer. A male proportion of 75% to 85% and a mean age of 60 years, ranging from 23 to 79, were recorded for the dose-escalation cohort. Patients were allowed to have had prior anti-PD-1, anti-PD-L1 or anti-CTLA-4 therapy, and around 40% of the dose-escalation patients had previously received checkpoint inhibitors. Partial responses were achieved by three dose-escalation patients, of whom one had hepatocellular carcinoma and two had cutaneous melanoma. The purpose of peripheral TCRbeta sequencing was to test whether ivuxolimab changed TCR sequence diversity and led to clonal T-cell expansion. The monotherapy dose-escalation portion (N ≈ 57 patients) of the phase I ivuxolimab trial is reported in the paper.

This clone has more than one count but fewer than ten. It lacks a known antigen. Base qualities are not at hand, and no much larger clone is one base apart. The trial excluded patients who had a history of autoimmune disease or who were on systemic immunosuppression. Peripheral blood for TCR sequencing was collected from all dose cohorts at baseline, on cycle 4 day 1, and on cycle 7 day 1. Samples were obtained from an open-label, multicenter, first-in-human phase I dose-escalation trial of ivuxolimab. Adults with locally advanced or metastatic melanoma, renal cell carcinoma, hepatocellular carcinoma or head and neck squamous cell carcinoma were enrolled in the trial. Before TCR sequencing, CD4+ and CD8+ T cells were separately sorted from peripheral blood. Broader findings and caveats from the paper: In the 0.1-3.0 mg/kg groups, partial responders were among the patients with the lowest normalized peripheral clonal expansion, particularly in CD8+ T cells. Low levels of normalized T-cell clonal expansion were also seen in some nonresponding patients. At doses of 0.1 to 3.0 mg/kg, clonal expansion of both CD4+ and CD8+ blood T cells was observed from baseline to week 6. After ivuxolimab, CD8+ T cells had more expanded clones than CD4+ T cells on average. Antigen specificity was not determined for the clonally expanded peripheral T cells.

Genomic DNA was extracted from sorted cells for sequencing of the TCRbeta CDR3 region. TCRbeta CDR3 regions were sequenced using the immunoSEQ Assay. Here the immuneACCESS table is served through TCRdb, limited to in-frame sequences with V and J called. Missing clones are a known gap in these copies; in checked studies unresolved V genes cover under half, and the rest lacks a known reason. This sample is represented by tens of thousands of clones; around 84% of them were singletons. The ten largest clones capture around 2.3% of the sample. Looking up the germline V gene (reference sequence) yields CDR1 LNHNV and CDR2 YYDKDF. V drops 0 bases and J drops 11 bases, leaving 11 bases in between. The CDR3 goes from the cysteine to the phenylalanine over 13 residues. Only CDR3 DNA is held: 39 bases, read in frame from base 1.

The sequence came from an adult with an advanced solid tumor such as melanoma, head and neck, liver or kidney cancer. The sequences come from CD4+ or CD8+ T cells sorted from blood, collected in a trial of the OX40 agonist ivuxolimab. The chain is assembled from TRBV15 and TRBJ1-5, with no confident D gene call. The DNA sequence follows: TGTGCCACCAGCAGAGATCCGATCGGGGCCCAGCATTTT. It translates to CATSRDPIGAQHF.